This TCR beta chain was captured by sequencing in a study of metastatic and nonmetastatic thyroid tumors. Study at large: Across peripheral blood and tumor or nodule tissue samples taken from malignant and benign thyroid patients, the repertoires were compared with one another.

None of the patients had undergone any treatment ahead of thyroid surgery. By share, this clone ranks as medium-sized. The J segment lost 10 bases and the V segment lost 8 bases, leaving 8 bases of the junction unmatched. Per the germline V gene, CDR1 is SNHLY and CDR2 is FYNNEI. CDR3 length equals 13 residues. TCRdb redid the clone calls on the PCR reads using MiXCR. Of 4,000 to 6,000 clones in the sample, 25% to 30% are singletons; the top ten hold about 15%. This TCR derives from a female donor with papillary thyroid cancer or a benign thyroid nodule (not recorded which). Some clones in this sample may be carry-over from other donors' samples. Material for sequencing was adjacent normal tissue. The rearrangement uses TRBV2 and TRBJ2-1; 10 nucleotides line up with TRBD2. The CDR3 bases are TGTGCCAGCGGACGGGCACTAGCGGGGGAGCAGTTCTTC. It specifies CASGRALAGEQFF.